This T cell receptor beta chain was observed in a study of blood T cell repertoires in COVID-19. Study summary: The United States, Italy and Spain supplied acute and convalescent COVID-19 samples. T cells, B-cell-depleted T cells, or PBMCs provided the cDNA or gDNA that served as material.

In the original analysis: It was from reference gene primer amplification that nucleated cell counts were estimated. The repertoire was sequenced with immunoSEQ multiplex PCR; TCRdb's copy has only in-frame clones and lacks some. Clonal size and the V and J genes are those of that table, whereas D and trimming came from the DNA. The sample lists fewer than 250,000 clones, 70% to 90% seen once, with 1% to 1.4% in the top ten. V was clipped by 0 bases and J by 2 bases, with 7 bases between them. Germline V CDR1 and CDR2: SGHVS, FNYEAQ. The CDR3 has 14 residues. The receptor comes from a man aged 25-40 years with acute or convalescent COVID-19. The material sequenced was peripheral blood. The gene calls are TRBV7-6 and TRBJ2-5; weak D call: TRBD2 (5 bases). The CDR3 DNA reads TGTGCCAGCAGCTTAGCTCCGGGACAAGAGACCCAGTACTTC. This gives the protein CASSLAPGQETQYF.